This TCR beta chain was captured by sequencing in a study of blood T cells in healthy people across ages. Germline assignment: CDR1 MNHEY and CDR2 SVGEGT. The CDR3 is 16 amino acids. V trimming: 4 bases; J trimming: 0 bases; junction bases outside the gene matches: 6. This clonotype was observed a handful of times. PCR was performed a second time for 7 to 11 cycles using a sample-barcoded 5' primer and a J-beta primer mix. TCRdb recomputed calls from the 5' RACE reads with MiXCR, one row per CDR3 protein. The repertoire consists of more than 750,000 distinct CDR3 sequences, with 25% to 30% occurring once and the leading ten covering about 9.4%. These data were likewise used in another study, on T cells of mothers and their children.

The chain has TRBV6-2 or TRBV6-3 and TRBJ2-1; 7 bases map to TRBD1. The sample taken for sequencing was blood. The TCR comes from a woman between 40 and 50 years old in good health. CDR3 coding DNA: TGTGCCAGCAGTTGGGTGGGGGACAGCTCCTACAATGAGCAGTTCTTC. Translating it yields CASSWVGDSSYNEQFF.